The following is a TCR beta chain sequence with its context. Its antigen remains unidentified. Per-base quality was not reported, and no clone a single base away is much larger than it. The data belong to a study of shared clonotypes between healthy human individuals (dated by TCRdb to 2020 to 2021). Looking at the study overall: Two women and a few men aged 18 to 49 years were included in the cohort. To estimate repertoire size and how much clonotype sharing occurs between individuals, the study deeply sequenced the blood TCR repertoires of roughly 5 healthy adults. Per donor, three plates each were used for CD4 naive and CD4 memory, two for CD8 naive, and one for CD8 memory. To increase sequencing depth and limit assay-specific biases, different laboratories used diverse techniques to prepare libraries and sequence TCR repertoires. Each donor's leukapheresis produced roughly between about 0.8 and 10 billion PBMCs.

Broad study findings and their caveats: Rarefaction of sorted-subset datasets indicated incomplete sequencing despite the large sequencing depth. Because the study included a small number of donors, the genetic and exposure-history diversity represented was limited. Compared with non-shared clonotypes, the clonotypes found in all four sorted-subset donors had higher generation probabilities. Naive subsets generally had larger estimated clonotype richness than memory subsets. Roughly 5% of naive CD4, 3.5% of naive CD8, roughly 2.4% of memory CD4, and about 0.4% of memory CD8 clonotypes were shared across a handful of donors. Sampling was limited to blood, and TCR repertoires in tissue likely differ from TCR repertoires in blood. Pairwise subsampling led to the expectation that sequencing depth would affect the degree of clonotype sharing among donors.

Using the deep immunoSEQ assay, multiplex PCR amplified TCR CDR3 regions from genomic DNA. Extracted genomic DNA from each cell subset was spread evenly across all wells of several immunoSEQ 96-well plates, with each plate serving as a replicate. Each replicate PCR for sorted subsets received approximately 220 ng genomic DNA, equal to tens of thousands of T cell genomes. The purified libraries were quantified using a Qubit 3.0 fluorometer, sized with a Bioanalyzer 2100, and then quantified again using the KAPA Library Quantification kit. Every immunoSEQ 96-well plate was sequenced on a dedicated single-read 150-cycle Illumina NextSeq 550 flow cell. The paper's processing steps were these. Because the immunoSEQ output included only junctional sequences and no quality scores, the filtering could not be the same as the filtering used for full-length reads. Sequences were annotated with PyIR, a Python wrapper for IgBLAST v1.9, and V/J genes and CDR3 were assigned using IMGT germline references. Reads were filtered out if the reads had weak V/J assignments (E-value above 1e-6), no CDR3, stop codons, out-of-frame junctions, or ambiguous translated residues. V3J clonotypes were defined as sequences sharing the same inferred V gene, J gene, and CDR3 amino acid sequence. To compute the percentage overlap between repertoires, the number of shared unique clonotypes was divided by the size of the smaller repertoire. Repertoire richness was assessed with RTK rarefaction, the Chao1 estimator, and Recon v2.1 estimates of unobserved clonotypes. For all TCRbeta clonotypes obtained by the gDNA method from a few donors, generation probabilities were computed with OLGA. In TCRdb, the immuneACCESS table is reduced to in-frame sequences with V and J assigned. These tables do not hold every clone; where another copy was compared, an unresolved V gene accounts for under half, and the others remain unexplained. For V, J and clone size, that table is used; D and trimming come from the DNA. The sample table holds roughly 2,000,000 clones, of which approximately 94% were seen once. 1.2% of the sample is taken by the ten largest.

For the CD8 naive samples, CD45RO-negative cells were positively selected for CCR7, yielding a CD45RA+CCR7+ population from which TemRA cells were excluded. The donors were healthy, HIV-negative adults who had no recently reported acute infections or vaccinations. Every donor was a Caucasian adult living in Nashville, Tennessee, USA. After blood collection by leukapheresis, PBMCs were isolated using Ficoll-Histopaque density gradient centrifugation and then cryopreserved in the vapor phase of liquid nitrogen. Analytical flow cytometry was used to check the purity and quantity of every magnetically sorted T cell population. Each sorted fraction had its genomic DNA isolated and then quantified by UV absorbance on a Nanodrop 2000c. The clonotype originates from a man younger than 35 in good health. Sample: naive CD8+ T cells sorted from blood. Sample cell subset or site, as interpreted from the label and publication: CD45RA+CCR7+.

The nucleotide sequence reads as follows: TGTGCCAGCAGTTACGACAGAGAGCTGAACACTGAAGCTTTCTTT. Translated, it reads CASSYDRELNTEAFF. The sequence is built from TRBV6-5 and TRBJ1-1; the D segment could be TRBD1, given 5 matching bases. From the cysteine through the phenylalanine, the CDR3 covers 15 amino acids. The retained sequence is limited to the CDR3, 45 bases, with the frame set at the first base. According to the germline V gene, CDR1 reads MNHEY and CDR2 reads SVGAGI. Trimming takes 2 bases from V and 0 bases from J, and the germline ends sit 10 bases apart.